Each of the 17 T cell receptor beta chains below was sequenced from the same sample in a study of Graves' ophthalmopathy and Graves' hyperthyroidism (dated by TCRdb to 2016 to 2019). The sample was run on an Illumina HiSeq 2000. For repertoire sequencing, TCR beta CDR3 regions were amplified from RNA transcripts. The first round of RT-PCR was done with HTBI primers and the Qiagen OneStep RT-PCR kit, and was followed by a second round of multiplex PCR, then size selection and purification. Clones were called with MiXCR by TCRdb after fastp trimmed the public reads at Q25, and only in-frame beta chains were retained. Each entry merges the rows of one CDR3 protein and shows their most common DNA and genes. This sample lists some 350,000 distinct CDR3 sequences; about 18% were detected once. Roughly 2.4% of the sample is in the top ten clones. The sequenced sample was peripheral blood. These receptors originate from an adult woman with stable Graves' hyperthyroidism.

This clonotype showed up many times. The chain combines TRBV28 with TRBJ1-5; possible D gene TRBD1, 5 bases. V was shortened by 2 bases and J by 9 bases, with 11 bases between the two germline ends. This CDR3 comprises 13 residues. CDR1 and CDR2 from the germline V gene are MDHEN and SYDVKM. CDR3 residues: CASSLTSGAPQHF. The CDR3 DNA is TGTGCCAGCAGTTTAACTTCCGGGGCGCCCCAGCATTTT.

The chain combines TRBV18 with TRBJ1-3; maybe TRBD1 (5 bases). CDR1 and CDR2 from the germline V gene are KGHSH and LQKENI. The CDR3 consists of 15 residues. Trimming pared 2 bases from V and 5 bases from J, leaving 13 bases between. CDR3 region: CASSPGTGGRNTIYF. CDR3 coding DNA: TGTGCCAGCTCACCAGGAACAGGAGGTAGAAACACCATATATTTT.

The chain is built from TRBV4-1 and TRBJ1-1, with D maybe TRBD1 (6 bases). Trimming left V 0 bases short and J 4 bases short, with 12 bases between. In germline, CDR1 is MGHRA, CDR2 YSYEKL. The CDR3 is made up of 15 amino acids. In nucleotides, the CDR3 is TGCGCCAGCAGCCAAGAGTTGAGGGGGGCCACTGAAGCTTTCTTT. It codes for CASSQELRGATEAFF.

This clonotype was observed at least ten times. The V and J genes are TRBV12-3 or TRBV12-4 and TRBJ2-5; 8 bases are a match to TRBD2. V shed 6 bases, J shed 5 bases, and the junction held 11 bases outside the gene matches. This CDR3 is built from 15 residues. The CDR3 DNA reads TGTGCCAGCAGCCCCAGCGGGAGAAGCGGGGAGACCCAGTACTTC. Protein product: CASSPSGRSGETQYF.

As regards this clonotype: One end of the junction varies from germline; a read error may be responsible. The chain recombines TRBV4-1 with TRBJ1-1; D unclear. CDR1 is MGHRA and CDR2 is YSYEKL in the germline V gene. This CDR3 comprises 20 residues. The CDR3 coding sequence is TGCGCCAGCAGCCAAGACTCATGGTCTGGGTTACCCCGAACTAACACTGAGGCTTTCTTT. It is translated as CASSQDSWSGLPRTNTEAFF.

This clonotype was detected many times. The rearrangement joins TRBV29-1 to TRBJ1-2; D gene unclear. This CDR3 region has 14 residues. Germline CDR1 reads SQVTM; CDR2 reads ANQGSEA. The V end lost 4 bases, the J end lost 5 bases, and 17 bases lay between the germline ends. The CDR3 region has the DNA TGCAGCGTTGTCGGACTGGTTGCCGGATATGGCTACACCTTC. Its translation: CSVVGLVAGYGYTF.

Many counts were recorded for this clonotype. The CDR3 region has the DNA TGTGCCAGCAGGTCAGCTAGTGGGTACGAGCAGTACTTC. This translates into CASRSASGYEQYF. The J gene is TRBJ2-7, the V gene TRBV12-3 or TRBV12-4; D call uncertain. The CDR3 runs to 13 residues. The V gene lost 6 bases and the J gene lost 4 bases, with 13 bases spanning the gap.

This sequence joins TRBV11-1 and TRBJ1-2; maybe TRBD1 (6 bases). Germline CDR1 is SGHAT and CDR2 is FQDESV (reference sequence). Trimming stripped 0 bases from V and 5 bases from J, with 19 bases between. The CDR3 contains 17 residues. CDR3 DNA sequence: TGTGCCAGCAGCTTAGCGCGGGGGGCCTCCTCTGGGTATGGCTACACCTTC. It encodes CASSLARGASSGYGYTF.

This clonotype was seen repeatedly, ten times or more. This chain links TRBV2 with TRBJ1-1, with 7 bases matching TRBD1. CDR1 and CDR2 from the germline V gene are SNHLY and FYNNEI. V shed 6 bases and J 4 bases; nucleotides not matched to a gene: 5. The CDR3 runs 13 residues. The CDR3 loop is CASRQGLVTEAFF. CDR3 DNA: TGTGCCAGCAGACAGGGGCTTGTCACTGAAGCTTTCTTT.

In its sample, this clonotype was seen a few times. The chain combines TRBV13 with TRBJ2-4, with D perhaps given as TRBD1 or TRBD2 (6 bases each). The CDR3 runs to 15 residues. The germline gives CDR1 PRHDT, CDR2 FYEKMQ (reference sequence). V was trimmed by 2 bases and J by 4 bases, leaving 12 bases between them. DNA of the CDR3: TGTGCCAGCAGCTTACGGGGGACAATAAAAAACATTCAGTACTTC. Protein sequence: CASSLRGTIKNIQYF. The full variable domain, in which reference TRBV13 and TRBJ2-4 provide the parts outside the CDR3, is AAGVIQSPRHLIKEKRETATLKCYPIPRHDTVYWYQQGPGQDPQFLISFYEKMQSDKGSIPDRFSAQQFSDYHSELNMSSLELGDSALYFCASSLRGTIKNIQYFGAGTRLSVL.

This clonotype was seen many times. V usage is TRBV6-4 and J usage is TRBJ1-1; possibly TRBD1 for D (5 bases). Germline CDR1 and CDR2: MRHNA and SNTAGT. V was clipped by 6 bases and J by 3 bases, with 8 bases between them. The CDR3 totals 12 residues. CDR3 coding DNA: TGTGCCAGCAGAGGGGTTGACACTGAAGCTTTCTTT. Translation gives CASRGVDTEAFF.

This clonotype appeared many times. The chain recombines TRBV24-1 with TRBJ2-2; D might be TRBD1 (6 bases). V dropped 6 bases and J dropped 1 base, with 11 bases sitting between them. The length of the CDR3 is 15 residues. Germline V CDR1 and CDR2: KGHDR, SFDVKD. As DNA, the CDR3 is TGTGCCACCAGTTCCCCCAGGGGGAACACCGGGGAGCTGTTTTTT. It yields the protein CATSSPRGNTGELFF.

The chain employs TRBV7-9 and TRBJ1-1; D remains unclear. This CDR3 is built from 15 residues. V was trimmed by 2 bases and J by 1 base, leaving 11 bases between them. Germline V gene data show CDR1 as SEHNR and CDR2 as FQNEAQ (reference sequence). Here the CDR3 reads CASSLSARANTEAFF. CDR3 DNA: TGTGCCAGCAGCTTATCAGCAAGGGCGAACACTGAAGCTTTCTTT.

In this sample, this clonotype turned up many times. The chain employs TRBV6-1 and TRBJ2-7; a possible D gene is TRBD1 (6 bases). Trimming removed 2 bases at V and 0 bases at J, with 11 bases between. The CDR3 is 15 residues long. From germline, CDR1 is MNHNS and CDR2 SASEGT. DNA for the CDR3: TGTGCCAGCAGTGAAAAAACAGGGAGCTCCTACGAGCAGTACTTC. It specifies CASSEKTGSSYEQYF.

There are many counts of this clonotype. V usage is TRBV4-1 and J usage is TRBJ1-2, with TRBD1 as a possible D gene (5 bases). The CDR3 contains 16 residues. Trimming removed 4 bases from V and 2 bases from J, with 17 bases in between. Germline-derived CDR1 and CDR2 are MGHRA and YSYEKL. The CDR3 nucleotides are TGCGCCAGCAGCCCCCACGAAGGAGACAGAAACTATGGCTACACCTTC. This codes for CASSPHEGDRNYGYTF.

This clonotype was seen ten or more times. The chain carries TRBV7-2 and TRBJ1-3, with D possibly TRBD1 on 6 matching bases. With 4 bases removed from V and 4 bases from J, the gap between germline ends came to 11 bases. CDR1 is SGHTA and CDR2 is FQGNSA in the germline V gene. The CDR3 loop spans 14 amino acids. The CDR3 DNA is TGTGCCAGCAGCTCACAGGGATACGGAAACACCATATATTTT. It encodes CASSSQGYGNTIYF.

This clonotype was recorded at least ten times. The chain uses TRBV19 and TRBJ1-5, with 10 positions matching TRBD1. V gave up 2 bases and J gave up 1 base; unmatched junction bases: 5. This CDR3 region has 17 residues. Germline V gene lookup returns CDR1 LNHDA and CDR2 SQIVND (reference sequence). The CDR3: CASSIRQGALSNQPQHF. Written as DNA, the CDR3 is TGTGCCAGTAGTATAAGACAGGGGGCGTTGAGCAATCAGCCCCAGCATTTT. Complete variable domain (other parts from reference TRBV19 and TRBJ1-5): DGGITQSPKYLFRKEGQNVTLSCEQNLNHDAMYWYRQDPGQGLRLIYYSQIVNDFQKGDIAEGYSVSREKKESFPLTVTSAQKNPTAFYLCASSIRQGALSNQPQHFGDGTRLSIL.